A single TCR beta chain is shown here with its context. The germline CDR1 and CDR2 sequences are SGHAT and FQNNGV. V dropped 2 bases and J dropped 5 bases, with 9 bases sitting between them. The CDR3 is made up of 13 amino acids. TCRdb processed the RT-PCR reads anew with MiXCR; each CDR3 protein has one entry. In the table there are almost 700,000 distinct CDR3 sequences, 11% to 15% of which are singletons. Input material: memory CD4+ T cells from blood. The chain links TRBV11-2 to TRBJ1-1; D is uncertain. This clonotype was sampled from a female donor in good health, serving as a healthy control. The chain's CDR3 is CASSLRIGTEAFF. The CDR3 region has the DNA TGTGCCAGCAGCTTACGTATAGGGACTGAAGCTTTCTTT.